One sample yielded the 13 T cell receptor beta chains listed below, sequenced in a study of blood T cell repertoires in COVID-19. The method was immunoSEQ multiplex PCR; TCRdb's version includes in-frame clones alone and lacks a portion of them. The data show 250,000 to 350,000 clones, with approximately 88% seen just once and approximately 1.5% held by the top ten. The sequenced material came from peripheral blood. These receptors originate from a human donor with COVID-19, enrolled during active disease. The donor label of this sample is uncertain.

The chain employs TRBV5-4 and TRBJ2-7; 7 bases align to TRBD1. The V segment lost 4 bases and the J segment 4 bases; nucleotides outside the gene matches: 8. The CDR3 covers 14 residues. Germline values: CDR1 SGHNT, CDR2 YYREEE (reference sequence). CDR3 sequence: CASSLPGQNYEQYF. The CDR3 DNA reads as TGTGCCAGCAGCCTGCCGGGACAGAATTACGAGCAGTACTTC.

This chain joins TRBV28 and TRBJ2-3, with TRBD2 matching 8 bases. Per the germline V gene, CDR1 is MDHEN and CDR2 is SYDVKM. Germline trimming cut 4 bases from V and 4 bases from J; bases unmatched to any gene: 4. The length of the CDR3 is 14 residues. CDR3 nucleotide sequence: TGTGCCAGCAGTTATCAGCGGGAGTCAGATACGCAGTATTTT. Amino acid sequence: CASSYQRESDTQYF.

V gene TRBV4-3 combines with J gene TRBJ2-1; 11 bases fit TRBD2. Germline trimming cut 1 base from V and 4 bases from J; bases unmatched to any gene: 21. This CDR3 has 22 amino acids. Germline V gene data show CDR1 as LGHNA and CDR2 as YSLEER. CDR3 nucleotides: TGCGCCAGCAGCCAAGGGTTCGGAGCCGGGACTAGCGGAGCGGGATTATACAATGAGCAGTTCTTC. This sequence encodes CASSQGFGAGTSGAGLYNEQFF.

The chain recombines TRBV27 with TRBJ1-1; 9 nucleotides match TRBD1. Germline CDR1 and CDR2: MNHEY and SMNVEV (reference sequence). The CDR3 extends over 14 amino acids. The J segment lost 6 bases and the V segment lost 6 bases, leaving 8 bases of the junction unmatched. The CDR3: CASSPDRGSAEAFF. CDR3 nucleotides: TGTGCCAGCAGCCCAGACAGGGGGTCCGCTGAAGCTTTCTTT.

The chain couples TRBV21-1 to TRBJ1-2; the table's D gene call, TRBD1, was not cross checked with the DNA. TRBV21-1 is termed a pseudogene. The CDR3 is 14 amino acids. The CDR3, as DNA: TGTGCCAGCAGCCTCCACAGGGCCAACTATGGCTACACCTTC. The encoded protein is CASSLHRANYGYTF.

This chain joins TRBV19 and TRBJ1-3; TRBD1 aligns across 10 bases. CDR1 and CDR2 from the germline V gene are LNHDA and SQIVND (reference sequence). The CDR3 runs to 16 residues. With V trimmed by 4 bases and J by 2 bases, 5 bases remained unmatched. CDR3 sequence: CASSTRDRGAGNTIYF. CDR3 in DNA: TGTGCCAGTAGTACACGGGACAGGGGTGCTGGAAACACCATATATTTT.

This CDR3 is CATSRDAGPQETQYF. The CDR3 DNA reads TGTGCCACCAGCAGAGATGCAGGGCCCCAAGAGACCCAGTACTTC. The chain has TRBV15 and TRBJ2-5, with D tentatively TRBD1 (5 bases). Germline V gene lookup returns CDR1 LNHNV and CDR2 YYDKDF (reference sequence). The V end lost 0 bases, the J end lost 1 base, and 9 bases lay between the germline ends. The CDR3 covers 15 residues.

The CDR3 region is CASRPGQGIGGELFF. The CDR3 DNA is TGTGCCAGCAGACCCGGACAGGGAATCGGCGGGGAGCTGTTTTTT. The gene calls are TRBV28 and TRBJ2-2; 8 nucleotides line up with TRBD1. CDR1 MDHEN and CDR2 SYDVKM come from the germline V gene. V lost 6 bases and J lost 7; bases outside the gene matches: 10. The CDR3 is 15 residues long.

The J gene is TRBJ2-2, the V gene TRBV2; 12 bases agree with TRBD2. Unmatched junction bases numbered 4, after V lost 6 bases and J lost 2 bases. The CDR3 length is 16 residues. Germline V CDR1 and CDR2: SNHLY, FYNNEI. The CDR3 is CASRELAGGNTGELFF. CDR3 in DNA: TGTGCCAGCAGGGAACTAGCGGGAGGAAACACCGGGGAGCTGTTTTTT.

As regards this clone: Additional DNA sequences in this sample encode the identical CDR3. The V and J genes are TRBV7-3 and TRBJ1-1, with TRBD1 matching 8 bases. The trim removed 5 bases at V and 2 bases at J, leaving 4 bases unmatched. Per germline, CDR1 SGHTA and CDR2 FQGTGA. The CDR3 has 14 residues. For the CDR3, the DNA is TGTGCCAGCAGCCGACAGGGGTCAAACACTGAAGCTTTCTTT. This codes for CASSRQGSNTEAFF. The whole variable domain, remainder taken from reference TRBV7-3 and TRBJ1-1, is GAGVSQTPSNKVTEKGKYVELRCDPISGHTALYWYRQSLGQGPEFLIYFQGTGAADDSGLPNDRFFAVRPEGSVSTLKIQRTERGDSAVYLCASSRQGSNTEAFFGQGTRLTVV.

This clone showed up just once. V usage is TRBV6-2 or TRBV6-3 and J usage is TRBJ2-1; D ambiguous. The CDR3 loop spans 17 amino acids. V lost 5 bases to trimming and J lost 0 bases, with 17 bases between them. In germline, CDR1 is MNHEY, CDR2 SVGEGT. CDR3 DNA sequence: TGTGCCAGCAGTACCAAAGACTGGATGAGCTCCTACAATGAGCAGTTCTTC. It codes for CASSTKDWMSSYNEQFF.

This chain uses TRBV19 with TRBJ2-7; D perhaps matches TRBD1 (7 bases). This CDR3 spans 15 amino acids. CDR1 is LNHDA and CDR2 is SQIVND in the germline V gene (reference sequence). V lost 6 bases to trimming and J lost 7 bases, with 22 bases between them. This CDR3 reads CASSTMGAQGGEQYF. The CDR3, as DNA: TGTGCCAGTAGCACGATGGGGGCCCAGGGGGGAGAGCAGTACTTC.

The gene calls are TRBV28 and TRBJ1-2, with D tentatively TRBD1 (5 bases). V was trimmed by 4 bases and J by 8 bases, leaving 17 bases between them. The CDR3 totals 14 residues. Germline CDR1 is MDHEN and CDR2 is SYDVKM. The CDR3 region is CASSSGGGRSGYTF. Written as DNA, the CDR3 is TGTGCCAGCAGTTCCGGGGGAGGGAGGTCCGGCTACACCTTC.